This TCR beta chain derives from a study of pediatric ulcerative colitis. Points from the study as a whole: Blood-rectal clonal overlap within each person was significantly higher in ulcerative colitis patients than controls.

The data were produced by immunoSEQ multiplex PCR, yet TCRdb's version contains in-frame clones alone and is incomplete. The sample lists fewer than 6,500 clones, approximately 89% occurring once. Of note for this clone: Its antigen is unidentified.

This receptor was taken from a girl under 18 who was a control in a study of pediatric ulcerative colitis. Sequencing was performed on blood.

The CDR3, as DNA: TGTGCCAGCCGCGCTAGCGGGAGCCGGAATGAGCAGTTCTTC. This codes for CASRASGSRNEQFF. V usage is TRBV2 and J usage is TRBJ2-1; TRBD2 matches at 10 bases. The germline CDR1 and CDR2 sequences are SNHLY and FYNNEI. Trimming removed 8 bases from V and 7 bases from J; junction bases left unmatched: 8. This CDR3 is built from 14 residues.